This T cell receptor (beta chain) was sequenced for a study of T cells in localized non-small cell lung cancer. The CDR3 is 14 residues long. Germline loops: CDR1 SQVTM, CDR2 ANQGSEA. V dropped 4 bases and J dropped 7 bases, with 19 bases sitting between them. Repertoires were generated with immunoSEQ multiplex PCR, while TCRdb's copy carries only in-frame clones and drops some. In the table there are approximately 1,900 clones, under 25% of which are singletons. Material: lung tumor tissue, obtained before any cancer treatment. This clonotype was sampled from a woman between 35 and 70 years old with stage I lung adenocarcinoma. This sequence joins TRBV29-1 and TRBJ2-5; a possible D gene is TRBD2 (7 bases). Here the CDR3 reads CSVVGGAIGGTQYF. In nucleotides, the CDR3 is TGCAGCGTTGTTGGGGGGGCGATCGGTGGGACCCAGTACTTC.